This is a list of T cell receptor beta chains from one sample in a study of T cells in tumors after PD-1 blockade. Libraries were prepared by immunoSEQ multiplex PCR; TCRdb keeps only in-frame clonotypes and omits some of them. The sample has 55,000 to 70,000 clones, around 77% seen once. Material: PBMCs, obtained before anti-PD-1 treatment. These receptors were taken from a human donor with basal cell carcinoma. Each CDR3 is given with its conserved first and last residue. Each record gives: V gene, clone size, J gene, D gene, CDR3 DNA, CDR3 protein. D genes are given only for firm matches. Not every row has a clone size; where given, it reads once, few, many or a size class.

V gene: TRBV10-2
clone size: NA
J gene: TRBJ1-1
D gene: NA
CDR3 DNA: TGCGCCAGCAGGCAAAACCCTAGCACTGAAGCTTTCTTT
CDR3 protein: CASRQNPSTEAFF

V gene: TRBV6-4
clone size: NA
J gene: TRBJ2-5
D gene: NA
CDR3 DNA: TGTGCCAGCAGTGAGGGCAGCTCCGCCGGTCTGACCCAGTACTTC
CDR3 protein: CASSEGSSAGLTQYF

V gene: TRBV7-7
clone size: few
J gene: TRBJ1-5
D gene: NA
CDR3 DNA: TGTGCTAGCAGCTGGGGAATAGGGGGTGGCAATCAGCCCCAGCATTTT
CDR3 protein: CASSWGIGGGNQPQHF

V gene: TRBV2
clone size: NA
J gene: TRBJ1-5
D gene: NA
CDR3 DNA: TGTGCCAGCAGCTTGAATCAGCCCCAGCATTTT
CDR3 protein: CASSLNQPQHF

V gene: TRBV27
clone size: NA
J gene: TRBJ2-5
D gene: NA
CDR3 DNA: TGTGCCAGCAGTTTATCCCGGGGAGGTGAGACCCAGTACTTC
CDR3 protein: CASSLSRGGETQYF

V gene: TRBV3-1/TRBV3-2
clone size: NA
J gene: TRBJ1-2
D gene: TRBD1
CDR3 DNA: TGTGCCAGCAGCCAAGGGGGACAGGGAAGTGGCTACACCTTC
CDR3 protein: CASSQGGQGSGYTF

V gene: TRBV6-6
clone size: NA
J gene: TRBJ1-1
D gene: NA
CDR3 DNA: TGTGCCAGCAGGAGAACTGAAGCTTTCTTT
CDR3 protein: CASRRTEAFF

V gene: TRBV13
clone size: NA
J gene: TRBJ2-3
D gene: TRBD1
CDR3 DNA: TGTGCCAGCAGCTTAGACGGTCGGACAGGGGGCAACGGGGATACGCAGTATTTT
CDR3 protein: CASSLDGRTGGNGDTQYF

V gene: TRBV18
clone size: NA
J gene: TRBJ1-1
D gene: NA
CDR3 DNA: TGTGCCAGCTCACCCGAGGGCAGTCGAGCTTTCTTT
CDR3 protein: CASSPEGSRAFF

V gene: TRBV29-1
clone size: NA
J gene: TRBJ1-2
D gene: TRBD1
CDR3 DNA: TGCAGCGTCGAGACAGGGGGCGATGGCTACACCTTC
CDR3 protein: CSVETGGDGYTF

V gene: TRBV10-1
clone size: NA
J gene: TRBJ2-1
D gene: NA
CDR3 DNA: TGCGCCAGCAGTGAGTCTGGGATTGAGGGATATGGGCAGTTCTTC
CDR3 protein: CASSESGIEGYGQFF

V gene: TRBV29-1
clone size: NA
J gene: TRBJ2-7
D gene: TRBD2
CDR3 DNA: TGCAGCGTTGGGGGAGGGCCCGGATCCTACGAGCAGTACTTC
CDR3 protein: CSVGGGPGSYEQYF

V gene: TRBV11-3
clone size: once
J gene: TRBJ1-1
D gene: NA
CDR3 DNA: TGTGCCAGCAGCGTCGAAGGGGTTCAGGACACTGAAGCTTTCTTT
CDR3 protein: CASSVEGVQDTEAFF

V gene: TRBV12-3/TRBV12-4
clone size: NA
J gene: TRBJ1-2
D gene: NA
CDR3 DNA: TGTGCCAGCAGTTTTGAAGGGACCCATGGCTACACCTTC
CDR3 protein: CASSFEGTHGYTF

V gene: TRBV2
clone size: few
J gene: TRBJ1-1
D gene: TRBD1
CDR3 DNA: TGTGCCAGCAGTGAGGAACCCCCGGGACAGTGGAACACTGAAGCTTTCTTT
CDR3 protein: CASSEEPPGQWNTEAFF

V gene: TRBV5-1
clone size: few
J gene: TRBJ1-5
D gene: TRBD1
CDR3 DNA: TGCGCCAGCAGCCCGGACAGGGGACCGAATCAGCCCCAGCATTTT
CDR3 protein: CASSPDRGPNQPQHF

V gene: TRBV6-1
clone size: NA
J gene: TRBJ1-2
D gene: TRBD1
CDR3 DNA: TGTGCCAGCAGTGAACCGACAGGGAACTATGGCTACACCTTC
CDR3 protein: CASSEPTGNYGYTF

V gene: TRBV15
clone size: NA
J gene: TRBJ2-7
D gene: NA
CDR3 DNA: TGTGCCACCAGTCGGAGACTGGTCAGCTCCTACGAGCAGTACTTC
CDR3 protein: CATSRRLVSSYEQYF

V gene: TRBV6-5
clone size: NA
J gene: TRBJ1-2
D gene: NA
CDR3 DNA: TGTGCCAGCGGCCGCGGGGCGCGGGACTATGGCTACACCTTC
CDR3 protein: CASGRGARDYGYTF

V gene: TRBV30
clone size: NA
J gene: TRBJ2-6
D gene: NA
CDR3 DNA: TGTGCCTGGAGTGTACTATCGTCCTCTGGGGCCAACGTCCTGACTTTC
CDR3 protein: CAWSVLSSSGANVLTF

V gene: TRBV6-5
clone size: NA
J gene: TRBJ1-6
D gene: TRBD1
CDR3 DNA: TGTGCCAGCAGTTATGGGGGACAGAATTCACCCCTCCACTTT
CDR3 protein: CASSYGGQNSPLHF

V gene: TRBV27
clone size: NA
J gene: TRBJ1-1
D gene: NA
CDR3 DNA: TGTGCCACCAAAGCTTCGTCCCCCACTGAAGCTTTCTTT
CDR3 protein: CATKASSPTEAFF

V gene: TRBV3-1/TRBV3-2
clone size: NA
J gene: TRBJ1-6
D gene: NA
CDR3 DNA: TGTGCCAGCAGCCAGACCGGGACCCAAAATTCACCCCTCCACTTT
CDR3 protein: CASSQTGTQNSPLHF

V gene: TRBV12-3/TRBV12-4
clone size: NA
J gene: TRBJ2-2
D gene: NA
CDR3 DNA: TGTGCCAGCAGTTTAGGGGCTCCCGGGGAGCTGTTTTTT
CDR3 protein: CASSLGAPGELFF

V gene: TRBV13
clone size: NA
J gene: TRBJ2-2
D gene: TRBD2
CDR3 DNA: TGTGCCAGCAGCCCGACTAGCGGGCCCAACACCGGGGAGCTGTTTTTT
CDR3 protein: CASSPTSGPNTGELFF

V gene: TRBV6-1
clone size: NA
J gene: TRBJ1-1
D gene: TRBD1
CDR3 DNA: TGTGCCGGCTGGGACAGGGGCACTGAAGCTTTCTTT
CDR3 protein: CAGWDRGTEAFF

V gene: TRBV5-5
clone size: NA
J gene: TRBJ2-7
D gene: NA
CDR3 DNA: TGTGCCAGCAGCCCCCAAGACTACGAGCAGTACTTC
CDR3 protein: CASSPQDYEQYF

V gene: TRBV19
clone size: NA
J gene: TRBJ1-1
D gene: NA
CDR3 DNA: TGTGCCAGTAGTGGACGGGCCAACACTGAAGCTTTCTTT
CDR3 protein: CASSGRANTEAFF

V gene: TRBV6-6
clone size: NA
J gene: TRBJ2-7
D gene: TRBD1
CDR3 DNA: TGTGCCAGCAACAGGGGACCTTCCTACGAGCAGTACTTC
CDR3 protein: CASNRGPSYEQYF

V gene: TRBV7-3
clone size: NA
J gene: TRBJ2-1
D gene: NA
CDR3 DNA: TGTGCCAGCAGCTTAGGAGGTAGCTACTACAATGAGCAGTTCTTC
CDR3 protein: CASSLGGSYYNEQFF

V gene: TRBV2
clone size: NA
J gene: TRBJ2-7
D gene: NA
CDR3 DNA: TGTGCCAGCAGCCTACTACCGGCCTACGAGCAGTACTTC
CDR3 protein: CASSLLPAYEQYF

V gene: TRBV7-9
clone size: NA
J gene: TRBJ1-1
D gene: NA
CDR3 DNA: TGTGCCAGCAGCGAGGACCGTCCTCGAGCTGAAGCTTTCTTT
CDR3 protein: CASSEDRPRAEAFF

V gene: TRBV12-3/TRBV12-4
clone size: NA
J gene: TRBJ2-5
D gene: NA
CDR3 DNA: TGTGCCAGCAGTTTTTCGGCAGCTCCATTGCACTACTTC
CDR3 protein: CASSFSAAPLHYF

V gene: TRBV5-1
clone size: NA
J gene: TRBJ1-4
D gene: NA
CDR3 DNA: TGCGCCAGCAGCTTGGACAGGGCGGCTGAAAAACTGTTTTTT
CDR3 protein: CASSLDRAAEKLFF